These 6 T cell receptor beta chains were sequenced from one sample in a study of cytotoxic CD8 clonotypes in ibrutinib-treated CLL. Using immunoSEQ multiplex PCR, the repertoire was profiled, and TCRdb retains in-frame clones only, with some absent. Here the sample spans approximately 67,000 clones, around 81% being singletons. Specimen: PBMCs, collected at disease progression, from a patient treated with ibrutinib. The receptor set was obtained from a human donor with chronic lymphocytic leukemia.

V usage is TRBV29-1 and J usage is TRBJ1-1; D possibly corresponds to TRBD1 (6 bases). Between the trimmed V and J ends, which lost 7 bases and 0 bases, there was a span of 15 bases. This CDR3 contains 14 residues. CDR1 and CDR2 from the germline V gene are SQVTM and ANQGSEA. In DNA form, the CDR3 reads TGCAGCGATAACACAGGGACCCTGAACACTGAAGCTTTCTTT. Encoded protein: CSDNTGTLNTEAFF. The full variable domain, in which reference TRBV29-1 and TRBJ1-1 provide the parts outside the CDR3, is SAVISQKPSRDICQRGTSLTIQCQVDSQVTMMFWYRQQPGQSLTLIATANQGSEATYESGFVIDKFPISRPNLTFSTLTVSNMSPEDSSIYLCSDNTGTLNTEAFFGQGTRLTVV.

The chain recombines TRBV7-9 with TRBJ2-3; 11 bases match TRBD2. The junction had 9 bases not matched to a gene; V was cut back by 5 bases and J by 5 bases. The CDR3 length is 16 residues. Germline CDR1 SEHNR, CDR2 FQNEAQ (reference sequence). The CDR3 region has the DNA TGTGCCAGCAGCCCGGTGGATGGACTAGCGGGAGATACGCAGTATTTT. Translation: CASSPVDGLAGDTQYF.

This clone was found a few times. This chain uses TRBV4-1 with TRBJ2-1, with unresolved D. The CDR3 loop spans 15 amino acids. Looked up from germline, CDR1 is MGHRA and CDR2 is YSYEKL. Trimming cost V 1 base and J 0 bases, with 7 bases left between them. The CDR3 sequence is CASSQGVSSYNEQFF. CDR3 bases: TGCGCCAGCAGCCAAGGTGTGAGCTCCTACAATGAGCAGTTCTTC.

In its sample, this clone was seen a few times. The chain couples TRBV9 to TRBJ2-1, with D unclear. Trimming cost V 3 bases and J 0 bases, with 7 bases left between them. The CDR3 totals 14 residues. Germline loops: CDR1 SGDLS, CDR2 YYNGEE. In nucleotides, the CDR3 is TGTGCCAGCAGCGCAACATCCTCCTACAATGAGCAGTTCTTC. Translated, it gives CASSATSSYNEQFF.

The chain links TRBV6-5 to TRBJ1-1, with a weak D call TRBD1 (6 bases). The germline gives CDR1 MNHEY, CDR2 SVGAGI. CDR3 length: 12 residues. V was shortened by 5 bases and J by 10 bases, with 14 bases between the two germline ends. The CDR3 sequence is CASSPTGTSAFF. In nucleotides, the CDR3 is TGTGCCAGCAGTCCCACCGGGACATCAGCTTTCTTT.

The chain combines TRBV5-1 with TRBJ2-2, with TRBD2 identical over 7 bases. Germline lookup yields CDR1 SGHRS and CDR2 YFSETQ. The J segment lost 2 bases and the V segment lost 4 bases, leaving 5 bases of the junction unmatched. This CDR3 is 15 amino acids long. The CDR3, as DNA: TGCGCCAGCAGCCGGCAGCGGGGAAACACCGGGGAGCTGTTTTTT. Residues: CASSRQRGNTGELFF.